This T cell receptor (beta chain) stems from a study of Graves' ophthalmopathy and Graves' hyperthyroidism. The CDR3 spans 15 residues. V was pared by 4 bases and J by 4 bases, with 4 bases of the junction left unmatched. The germline V gene has CDR1 SGHRS and CDR2 YFSETQ. This clonotype came up a few times. Using RNA transcripts, the TCR beta CDR3 regions were amplified. HTBI primers served in a first-round RT-PCR, which a second-round multiplex PCR followed. TCRdb processed the multiplex PCR reads anew with MiXCR; each CDR3 protein has one entry. The sample records 200,000 to 250,000 distinct CDR3 sequences, roughly 21% being singletons.

The TCR was taken from a woman between 45 and 65 years old with Graves' ophthalmopathy. The sequenced sample consisted of peripheral blood. V gene TRBV5-1 combines with J gene TRBJ2-3, with 12 bases matching TRBD2. The CDR3 sequence: CASSRLAGESDTQYF. Here the CDR3 DNA reads TGCGCCAGCAGCCGACTAGCGGGAGAGTCAGATACGCAGTATTTT.